The clone carrying this T cell receptor beta chain came up a few times. What it recognizes is unknown. This sample is drawn from a study of response to subunit inactivated influenza vaccine. TCRdb reprocessed the RT-PCR reads via MiXCR and lists one record per CDR3 protein. This table has 650,000 to 850,000 distinct CDR3 sequences, approximately 14% appearing once. General study findings and limits: Each seasonal influenza vaccination recruits few new T cells, the authors suggested.

Germline V lookup: CDR1 SGHDT, CDR2 YYEEEE. CDR3 length: 16 residues. Between the trimmed V and J ends, which lost 4 bases and 6 bases, there was a span of 20 bases. The V call is TRBV5-6, the J call TRBJ1-5; D remains ambiguous. Sequences were derived from PBMCs from blood, sampled around 14 days before vaccination. The receptor comes from a man aged 45-60 years who received an inactivated influenza vaccine. This chain's CDR3 is CASSHMAGRVSQPQHF. For the CDR3, the DNA is TGTGCCAGCAGCCATATGGCCGGGAGGGTGAGTCAGCCCCAGCATTTT.